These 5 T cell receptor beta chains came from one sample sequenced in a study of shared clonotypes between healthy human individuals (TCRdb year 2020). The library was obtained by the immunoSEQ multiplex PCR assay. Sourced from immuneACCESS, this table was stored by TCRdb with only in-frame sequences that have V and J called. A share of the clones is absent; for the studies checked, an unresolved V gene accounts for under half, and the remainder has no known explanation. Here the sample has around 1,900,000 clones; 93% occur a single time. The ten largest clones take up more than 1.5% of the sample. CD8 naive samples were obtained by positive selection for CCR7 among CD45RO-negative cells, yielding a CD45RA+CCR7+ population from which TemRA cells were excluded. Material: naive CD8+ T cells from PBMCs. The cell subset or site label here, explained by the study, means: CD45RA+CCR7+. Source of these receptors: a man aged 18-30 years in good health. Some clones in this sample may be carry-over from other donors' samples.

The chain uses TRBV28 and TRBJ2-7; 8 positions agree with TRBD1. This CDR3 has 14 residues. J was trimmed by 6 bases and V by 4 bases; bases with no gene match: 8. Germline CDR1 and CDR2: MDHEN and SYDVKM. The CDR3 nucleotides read TGTGCCAGCAGTTCGGGGACAGGAGGGCTCGAGCAGTACTTC. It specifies CASSSGTGGLEQYF. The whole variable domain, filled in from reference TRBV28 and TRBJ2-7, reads DVKVTQSSRYLVKRTGEKVFLECVQDMDHENMFWYRQDPGLGLRLIYFSYDVKMKEKGDIPEGYSVSREKKERFSLILESASTNQTSMYLCASSSGTGGLEQYFGPGTRLTVT.

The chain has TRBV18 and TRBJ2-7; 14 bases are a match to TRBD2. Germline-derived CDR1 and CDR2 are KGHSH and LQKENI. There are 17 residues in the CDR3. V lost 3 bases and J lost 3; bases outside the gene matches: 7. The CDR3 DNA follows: TGTGCCAGCTCACCTCCGGGACTAGCGGGAGTGAACTACGAGCAGTACTTC. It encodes CASSPPGLAGVNYEQYF.

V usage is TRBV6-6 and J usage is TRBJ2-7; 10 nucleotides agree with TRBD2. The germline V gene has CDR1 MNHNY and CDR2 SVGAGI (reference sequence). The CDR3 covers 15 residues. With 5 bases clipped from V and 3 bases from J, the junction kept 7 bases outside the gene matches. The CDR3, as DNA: TGTGCCAGCAGTCCCCTTAGCGGGAGGAGCTACGAGCAGTACTTC. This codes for CASSPLSGRSYEQYF.

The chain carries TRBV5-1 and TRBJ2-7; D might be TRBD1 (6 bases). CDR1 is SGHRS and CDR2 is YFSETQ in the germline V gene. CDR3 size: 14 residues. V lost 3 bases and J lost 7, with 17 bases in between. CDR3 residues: CASSWGLGLKEQYF. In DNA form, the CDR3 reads TGCGCCAGCAGCTGGGGGCTGGGTCTGAAGGAGCAGTACTTC.

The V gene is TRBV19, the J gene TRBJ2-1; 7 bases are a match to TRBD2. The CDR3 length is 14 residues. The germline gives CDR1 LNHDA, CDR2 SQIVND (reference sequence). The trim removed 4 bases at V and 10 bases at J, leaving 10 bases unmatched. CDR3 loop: CASSTRDYLVEQFF. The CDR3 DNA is TGTGCCAGTAGTACCCGGGACTACCTGGTCGAGCAGTTCTTC.